The next 31 T cell receptor beta chains were all read from a single sample in a study of blood T cells in healthy people across ages. It was with a sample-barcoded 5' primer and a J-beta primer mix that a second PCR of about 6 to 12 cycles was run. One entry per CDR3 protein, called by TCRdb with MiXCR from the 5' RACE reads. Of under 1,000,000 distinct CDR3 sequences in the sample, about 37% were seen once. Sequenced material: blood. The source is a man aged 18 to 29 in good health.

The chain combines TRBV5-1 with TRBJ2-1; no reliable D call. Germline-derived CDR1 and CDR2 are SGHRS and YFSETQ. This CDR3 has 13 amino acids. Trimming left V 3 bases short and J 6 bases short, with 10 bases between. CDR3 loop: CASSSHTVNEQFF. CDR3 DNA: TGCGCCAGCAGCTCCCATACAGTCAATGAGCAGTTCTTC.

J is TRBJ2-1 and V is TRBV7-2, with 9 bases aligning to TRBD2. V lost 4 bases and J lost 13; bases outside the gene matches: 11. Germline V gives CDR1 SGHTA, CDR2 FQGNSA. There are 14 residues in the CDR3. In DNA form, the CDR3 reads TGTGCCAGCAGCTCCTCGACTAGCGGAGAGACCCAGTTCTTC. It codes for CASSSSTSGETQFF.

This clonotype showed up just a few times. The chain is built from TRBV12-3 or TRBV12-4 and TRBJ2-7; 7 bases are a match to TRBD1. The CDR3 sequence is 14 residues long. J gave up 2 bases and V 8 bases, and 9 bases lay outside the gene matches. CDR3 DNA: TGTGCCAGCCCCACCGCTGACAGGGCCTACGAGCAGTACTTC. This translates into CASPTADRAYEQYF.

The chain couples TRBV20-1 to TRBJ1-5; D is undetermined. The CDR3 loop spans 14 amino acids. Germline loops: CDR1 DFQATT, CDR2 SNEGSKA (reference sequence). Trimming cost V 5 bases and J 0 bases, with 11 bases left between them. The CDR3 protein is CSAADPNSNQPQHF. The CDR3 DNA reads TGCAGTGCTGCGGACCCCAATAGCAATCAGCCCCAGCATTTT.

This chain uses TRBV7-9 with TRBJ2-3; 7 positions match TRBD1. The CDR3 covers 15 residues. Germline V gene data show CDR1 as SEHNR and CDR2 as FQNEAQ (reference sequence). J lost 7 bases, V lost 2 bases, and 9 bases had no gene match. CDR3 region: CASSLFGTDKHTQYF. CDR3 sequence (DNA): TGTGCCAGCAGCTTATTTGGGACAGATAAGCATACGCAGTATTTT. Looking up the rest from reference TRBV7-9 and TRBJ2-3 gives the full variable domain: DTGVSQNPRHKITKRGQNVTFRCDPISEHNRLYWYRQTLGQGPEFLTYFQNEAQLEKSRLLSDRFSAERPKGSFSTLEIQRTEQGDSAMYLCASSLFGTDKHTQYFGPGTRLTVL.

V is TRBV20-1 and J is TRBJ2-4; D is possibly TRBD2 (7 bases). The DNA end is a closer match to TRBJ2-5, so the J assignment may be wrong. The germline CDR1 and CDR2 sequences are DFQATT and SNEGSKA (reference sequence). The CDR3 length is 13 residues. CDR3 sequence reads: CSATGGHRETQYF. The CDR3 coding sequence is TGCAGTGCTACGGGGGGCCATCGGGAGACCCAGTACTTC.

The chain employs TRBV27 and TRBJ1-5; no clear D gene. CDR3 length: 13 amino acids. Trimming took off 6 bases at V and 6 bases at J, with 12 bases between the two ends. Germline CDR1 reads MNHEY; CDR2 reads SMNVEV (reference sequence). As DNA, the CDR3 is TGTGCCAGCAGCCCGCCCGGGTTTCAGCCCCAGCATTTT. It specifies CASSPPGFQPQHF.

This clonotype was counted only a few times. The chain links TRBV12-3 or TRBV12-4 to TRBJ1-2, with D possibly being TRBD1 (6 bases). The V and J ends lost 7 bases and 7 bases respectively, with 16 bases between them. The CDR3 is made up of 13 amino acids. The CDR3 region is CASTPSTGRGYTF. CDR3 in DNA: TGTGCCAGCACCCCGTCAACAGGGCGTGGCTACACCTTC.

This clonotype has more than one count but fewer than ten. The V gene is TRBV12-3 or TRBV12-4, the J gene TRBJ2-5; D may be TRBD1 or TRBD2 (5 bases each). This CDR3 contains 14 residues. Deletions cut 6 bases from V and 1 base from J, with 12 bases between. Written as DNA, the CDR3 is TGTGCCAGCAGCCAAATGGGACCCCAAGAGACCCAGTACTTC. Translation gives CASSQMGPQETQYF.

The chain links TRBV28 to TRBJ1-6, with D uncertain. V was pared by 6 bases and J by 6 bases, with 12 bases between. Per the germline V gene, CDR1 is MDHEN and CDR2 is SYDVKM. The CDR3 consists of 14 residues. Here the CDR3 DNA reads TGTGCCAGCAGAACCTCCGGGAGTAATTCACCCCTCCACTTT. Translation: CASRTSGSNSPLHF.

The chain recombines TRBV12-3 or TRBV12-4 with TRBJ1-2; 10 bases fit TRBD1. With V trimmed by 5 bases and J by 2 bases, 14 bases remained unmatched. This CDR3 has 18 amino acids. The CDR3 protein is CASSPRLTPGQGNYGYTF. CDR3 nucleotide sequence: TGTGCCAGCAGTCCTCGACTTACTCCGGGACAGGGGAACTATGGCTACACCTTC.

Of note for this clonotype: This may stem from a read error, because a much larger clone lies one nucleotide away. J is TRBJ2-4 and V is TRBV2; no reliable D call. The DNA end lines up better with TRBJ2-7; the J call may be wrong. This CDR3 has 13 amino acids. Germline V gives CDR1 SNHLY, CDR2 FYNNEI. The CDR3 sequence: CASSSNPTYEQYF. The CDR3 coding sequence is TGTGCCAGCAGTAGCAACCCCACCTACGAGCAGTACTTC.

The chain recombines TRBV5-5 with TRBJ2-1; maybe TRBD2 (7 bases). The CDR3 length is 20 residues. The V and J ends lost 4 bases and 0 bases respectively, with 26 bases between them. Germline CDR1 SGHKS, CDR2 YYEKEE (reference sequence). The CDR3, as DNA: TGTGCCAGCAGCCGCGGGGAGGGTGGGGGCACGGGTAGCTCCTACAATGAGCAGTTCTTC. Translated, it gives CASSRGEGGGTGSSYNEQFF.

The chain is built from TRBV6-1 and TRBJ1-1; no reliable D call. Trimming removed 5 bases at V and 1 base at J, with 14 bases between. The CDR3 is 15 residues long. Germline CDR1 is MNHNS and CDR2 is SASEGT. The CDR3 DNA reads as TGTGCCAGCAGTCGCTTCGGCGAACAGAACACTGAAGCTTTCTTT. This codes for CASSRFGEQNTEAFF.

This clonotype showed up many times. The chain uses TRBV27 and TRBJ2-5, with 11 nucleotides matching TRBD2. J gave up 1 base and V 6 bases, and 4 bases lay outside the gene matches. Germline V gene lookup returns CDR1 MNHEY and CDR2 SMNVEV (reference sequence). CDR3 length: 15 residues. The CDR3 coding sequence is TGTGCCAGCAGCACGCTAGCGGGGGGCCAAGAGACCCAGTACTTC. Its protein is CASSTLAGGQETQYF.

J is TRBJ2-7 and V is TRBV12-3 or TRBV12-4; TRBD1 or TRBD2 may be the D gene (5 bases each). CDR3 length equals 14 residues. The V end was cut by 5 bases, the J end by 10 bases, with 21 bases between. The CDR3 DNA is TGTGCCAGCAGTCCCGAGGGGACCCAAGAGGCCCAGTACTTC. Translating gives CASSPEGTQEAQYF.

This chain links TRBV20-1 with TRBJ2-3, with 14 positions matching TRBD2. With V trimmed by 0 bases and J by 1 base, 9 bases remained unmatched. The CDR3 is 19 amino acids. Per germline, CDR1 DFQATT and CDR2 SNEGSKA (reference sequence). The CDR3 reads CSARETGTSGGGGTDTQYF. CDR3 sequence (DNA): TGCAGTGCTAGAGAGACCGGGACTAGCGGGGGTGGTGGCACAGATACGCAGTATTTT.

This clonotype was detected a few times. This chain joins TRBV20-1 and TRBJ1-2, with D uncertain. Trimming stripped 4 bases from V and 4 bases from J, with 13 bases between. Germline CDR1 and CDR2: DFQATT and SNEGSKA (reference sequence). This CDR3 is built from 13 residues. For the CDR3, the DNA is TGCAGTGCTACGAATGGGCCCAGCTATGGCTACACCTTC. Translation: CSATNGPSYGYTF.

This clonotype was seen a handful of times. The chain has TRBV2 and TRBJ1-2, with 10 positions matching TRBD1. CDR3 length: 14 residues. Germline V gives CDR1 SNHLY, CDR2 FYNNEI. Germline trimming cut 7 bases from V and 3 bases from J; bases unmatched to any gene: 5. The chain's CDR3 is CASTVGQGDYGYTF. In nucleotides, the CDR3 is TGTGCCAGCACCGTCGGACAGGGGGACTATGGCTACACCTTC.

As for this clonotype: One end of the junction does not line up with germline, which may come from a read error. The rearrangement links TRBV5-1 to TRBJ2-7, with 11 bases that match TRBD2. The CDR3 extends over 19 amino acids. Germline-derived CDR1 and CDR2 are SGHRS and YFSETQ. The CDR3 sequence: CTSRIGHLLAGGQSYEQYF. The CDR3 DNA reads TGCACCAGCAGGATAGGACACCTGCTAGCGGGGGGCCAGTCCTACGAGCAGTACTTC.

This clonotype was counted only a few times. This rearrangement joins TRBV19 to TRBJ1-2, with 8 bases lining up with TRBD1. CDR1 and CDR2 (germline): LNHDA, SQIVND (reference sequence). This CDR3 is built from 12 residues. V shed 6 bases and J 7 bases; nucleotides not matched to a gene: 4. The CDR3 coding sequence is TGTGCCAGTAGCACAGGGGGTCTTGGCTACACCTTC. It codes for CASSTGGLGYTF.

As to this clonotype: Compared with germline, one end of the junction differs, possibly owing to a read error. This chain connects TRBV11-3 to TRBJ2-5; 8 nucleotides line up with TRBD2. This CDR3 has 16 amino acids. The V gene's germline CDR1 is SGHNT and CDR2 YENEEA. The CDR3 DNA sequence: TGTACCAGCAGTGGTCGCGCGGGGGGAAGCCAAGAGACCCAGTACTTC. Translated, it gives CTSSGRAGGSQETQYF. The full variable domain, rest sourced from reference TRBV11-3 and TRBJ2-5, is EAGVVQSPRYKIIEKKQPVAFWCNPISGHNTLYWYLQNLGQGPELLIRYENEEAVDDSQLPKDRFSAERLKGVDSTLKIQPAELGDSAVYLCTSSGRAGGSQETQYFGPGTRLLVL.

This clonotype was seen more than once but under ten times. The chain is built from TRBV29-1 and TRBJ2-1, with D possibly TRBD2 on 6 matching bases. CDR1 SQVTM and CDR2 ANQGSEA come from the germline V gene. V lost 1 base and J lost 4, with 11 bases in between. The CDR3 extends over 14 amino acids. CDR3 in amino acids: CSVEGLDGYNEQFF. DNA for the CDR3: TGCAGCGTTGAAGGACTAGACGGGTACAATGAGCAGTTCTTC.

This clonotype occurred many times. This sequence joins TRBV7-2 and TRBJ1-5; 9 positions agree with TRBD1. Trimming removed 5 bases from V and 5 bases from J; junction bases left unmatched: 4. Germline lookup yields CDR1 SGHTA and CDR2 FQGNSA. The CDR3 spans 14 residues. The CDR3, as DNA: TGTGCCAGCAGCCCTAGACAGGGGGATCAGCCCCAGCATTTT. Translation: CASSPRQGDQPQHF.

CDR3 coding DNA: TGTGCCAGCGCGGGACAACTCATGAACACTGAAGCTTTCTTT. Its protein is CASAGQLMNTEAFF. The chain is built from TRBV6-2 or TRBV6-3 and TRBJ1-1; weak D call: TRBD1 (6 bases). The germline V and J ends were trimmed by 8 bases and 0 bases, with 13 bases remaining between them. Germline V lookup: CDR1 MNHEY, CDR2 SVGEGT. The CDR3 is made up of 14 amino acids.

The sample holds a few counts of this clonotype. This rearrangement joins TRBV19 to TRBJ2-1; 8 bases are shared with TRBD2. The J call could be wrong; TRBJ2-7 is a better fit for the DNA end. The CDR3 covers 16 residues. CDR1 is LNHDA, CDR2 SQIVND, per germline (reference sequence). CDR3 amino acids: CASSIAGLDSYNEQYF. The CDR3 nucleotides read TGTGCCAGTAGTATAGCGGGACTAGACTCCTACAATGAGCAGTACTTC.

This clonotype was counted at least ten times. The CDR3 sequence is CASSVPGQGARYEQYF. The DNA for the CDR3 is TGTGCCAGCAGCGTTCCGGGACAGGGGGCCCGCTACGAGCAGTACTTC. The V call is TRBV9, the J call TRBJ2-7, with 12 bases that match TRBD1. This CDR3 spans 16 amino acids. V lost 2 bases, J lost 3 bases, and 6 bases stayed unmatched. In germline, CDR1 is SGDLS, CDR2 YYNGEE.

The chain employs TRBV7-9 and TRBJ2-7; D may be TRBD1 (6 bases). CDR3 length equals 14 residues. Germline V gene data show CDR1 as SEHNR and CDR2 as FQNEAQ (reference sequence). The V gene lost 1 base and the J gene lost 5 bases, with 12 bases spanning the gap. CDR3 in DNA: TGTGCCAGCAGCTTAGATGCAGGGGACCACGAGCAGTACTTC. It is translated as CASSLDAGDHEQYF.

CDR3 nucleotides: TGTGCCTGGAGTCCCCCCTCGGCGTACCAAGAGACCCAGTACTTC. Translating it yields CAWSPPSAYQETQYF. The genes are TRBV30 and TRBJ2-5; D unresolved. Trimming removed 2 bases from V and 0 bases from J, with 13 bases in between. The CDR3 covers 15 residues. CDR1 and CDR2 (germline): GTSNPN, SVGIG (reference sequence).

This chain uses TRBV15 with TRBJ2-1; no definite D call. Germline loops: CDR1 LNHNV, CDR2 YYDKDF (reference sequence). The CDR3 length is 12 residues. Trimming cost V 2 bases and J 13 bases, with 12 bases left between them. CDR3 DNA sequence: TGTGCCACCAGCAGACTCAGAGAGACCCAGTTCTTC. As protein: CATSRLRETQFF.

This clonotype was counted a single time. The rearrangement links TRBV5-5 to TRBJ2-7, with TRBD1 identical over 8 bases. Germline V gene data show CDR1 as SGHKS and CDR2 as YYEKEE (reference sequence). With V trimmed by 4 bases and J by 7 bases, 13 bases remained unmatched. The CDR3 sequence is 15 residues long. The CDR3 DNA sequence: TGTGCCAGCAGCGGGCCGACAGGGGTTGTCAATGAGCAGTACTTC. Translating it yields CASSGPTGVVNEQYF.